This TCR beta chain is from a study of OX40 agonist ivuxolimab in advanced cancers. For the wider study: Ivuxolimab was an agonistic, fully human IgG2 monoclonal antibody directed against OX40 (CD134), a costimulatory receptor. Intravenous ivuxolimab was administered to patients every 2 weeks at six dose levels: 0.01, 0.1, 0.3, 1.5, 3 and 10 mg/kg. Of the roughly 52 dose-escalation patients, hepatocellular carcinoma was present in approximately 20, melanoma in some 15, renal cell carcinoma in 9 and head and neck cancer in 9. A male proportion of approximately 83% and a mean age of 60 years, ranging from roughly 23 to 79, were recorded for the dose-escalation cohort. Prior anti-PD-1, anti-PD-L1 or anti-CTLA-4 therapy was permitted, and checkpoint inhibitors had been received by around 40% of dose-escalation patients. Partial responses occurred in three dose-escalation patients, of whom one had hepatocellular carcinoma and two had cutaneous melanoma. Peripheral TCRbeta sequencing was intended to test whether TCR sequence diversity was altered and clonal T-cell expansion was caused by ivuxolimab. The paper describes the monotherapy dose-escalation part (N ≈ 52 patients) of the phase I trial of ivuxolimab.

Paper-wide results and their limitations: In the 0.1-3.0 mg/kg groups, partial responders were among the patients with the lowest normalized peripheral clonal expansion, particularly in CD8+ T cells. Antigen specificity was not determined for the clonally expanded peripheral T cells. On average, CD8+ T cells showed more expanded clones than CD4+ T cells after ivuxolimab. At doses from 0.1 to 3.0 mg/kg, clonal expansion was seen in both CD4+ and CD8+ blood T cells between baseline and week 6. Low levels of normalized T-cell clonal expansion were also seen in some patients who did not respond.

Patients with autoimmune disease history or receiving systemic immunosuppression were excluded from the trial. Peripheral blood for TCR sequencing was collected from all dose cohorts at baseline, on cycle 4 day 1, and on cycle 7 day 1. Samples came from an open-label, multicenter, first-in-human phase I dose-escalation trial of ivuxolimab. Adults with locally advanced or metastatic melanoma, renal cell carcinoma, hepatocellular carcinoma or head and neck squamous cell carcinoma were enrolled in the trial. Before TCR sequencing, CD4+ T cells and CD8+ T cells from peripheral blood were sorted into separate populations. Sequences GTSNPN (CDR1) and SVGIG (CDR2) are obtained from the germline V gene (reference sequence). There are 16 amino acids in the CDR3, from cysteine to phenylalanine inclusive. Only the CDR3 portion is preserved as DNA: 48 bases, with reading frame beginning at the first base. Trimming costs V 1 base and J 9 bases, and their ends lie 21 bases apart.

Genomic DNA was isolated from the sorted cells so that the TCRbeta CDR3 region could be sequenced. TCRbeta CDR3 regions were sequenced using the immunoSEQ Assay. TCRdb took this table from immuneACCESS and kept in-frame rearrangements with V and J called. Such tables lack part of the clones; where checked against another copy, unresolved V genes explain under half of the gap, and the rest is unexplained. This sample comprises around 100,000 clones, around 89% of them detected only once. Of the sample, roughly 0.15% is held by the ten largest clones. Remarks on this clone: It has no known antigen specificity. No per-base quality is available; no much larger clone lies one base away.

Specimen: CD4+ or CD8+ T cells sorted from blood, collected in a trial of the OX40 agonist ivuxolimab. This clonotype was obtained from an adult with an advanced solid tumor such as melanoma, head and neck, liver or kidney cancer. The sequence joins TRBV30 to TRBJ2-2; the D gene is unclear. The CDR3 region has the sequence CAWSGVADLEFRELFF. The nucleotide sequence is given as TGTGCCTGGAGTGGAGTAGCCGATTTAGAGTTCCGGGAGCTGTTTTTT.